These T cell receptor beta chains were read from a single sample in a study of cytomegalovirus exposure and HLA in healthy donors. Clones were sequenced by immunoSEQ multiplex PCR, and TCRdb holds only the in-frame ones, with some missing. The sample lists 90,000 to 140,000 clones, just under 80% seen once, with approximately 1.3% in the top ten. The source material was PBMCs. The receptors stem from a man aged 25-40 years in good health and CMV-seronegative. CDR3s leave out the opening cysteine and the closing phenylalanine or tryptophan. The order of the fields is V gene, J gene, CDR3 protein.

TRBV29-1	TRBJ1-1	SVAGGSDTEAF
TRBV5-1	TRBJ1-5	ASSHGDRNQPQH
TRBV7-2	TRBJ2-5	ASSLGGPGQVGEETQY
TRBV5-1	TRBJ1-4	ASSWGGGNNEKLF
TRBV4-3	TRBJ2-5	ASSQEFTSEQTQY
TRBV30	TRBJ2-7	AWSPPDYEQY
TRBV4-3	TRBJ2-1	ASSLGLGNEQF
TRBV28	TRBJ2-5	ASSLRGLETQY
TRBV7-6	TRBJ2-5	ASSLVAGGQAETQY
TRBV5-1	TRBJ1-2	ASSLVSGLNHYGYT
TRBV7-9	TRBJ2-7	ASSFSLDGNSHEQY
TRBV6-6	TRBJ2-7	ASRIDRGGSYEQY
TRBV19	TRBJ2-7	ASSSGGGSYEQY
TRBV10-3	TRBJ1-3	AISESQALPPGNTIY
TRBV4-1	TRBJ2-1	ASSQEGGTGFNEQF
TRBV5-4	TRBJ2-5	ASSSQRGQETQY
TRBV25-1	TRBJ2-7	ASPGRERGWKTYEQY
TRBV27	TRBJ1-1	ASSSTGGVGRTEAF
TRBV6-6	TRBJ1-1	ASSFRGENTEAF
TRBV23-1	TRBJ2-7	ASLRDNSYEQY
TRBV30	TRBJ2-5	AWSVQETQY
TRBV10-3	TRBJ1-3	AISESIRNTIY
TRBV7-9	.	ASSLVYHEQY
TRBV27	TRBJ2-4	ASSLPQGELAKNIQY
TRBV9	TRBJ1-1	ASRETGGLNTEAF
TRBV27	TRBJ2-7	TSSYASGSSYEQY
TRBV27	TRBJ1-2	ASSFRRADGYT
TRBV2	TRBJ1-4	ASIPTGPLEKLF
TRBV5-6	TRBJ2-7	ASSLEGQGVDEQY
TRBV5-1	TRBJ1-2	ASSAQVIPGIGGYT
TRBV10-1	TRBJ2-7	ASSRSGNYEQY
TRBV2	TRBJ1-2	ASSLTGMDYGYT
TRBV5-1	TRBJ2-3	ASRPGTSGGAGTDTQY
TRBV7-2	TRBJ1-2	ASSRDYGQGYT
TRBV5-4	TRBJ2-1	ASSLASGTSLLNEQF
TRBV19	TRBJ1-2	ASSPQTELSTNYGYT
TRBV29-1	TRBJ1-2	SVIDRPSNYGYT
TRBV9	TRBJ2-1	ASSVSGVTNEQF
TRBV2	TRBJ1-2	ASSLDRAEGYT
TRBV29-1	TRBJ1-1	SVETFGRANTEAF
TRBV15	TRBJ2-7	ATSRDKGSYEQY
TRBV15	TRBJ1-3	ATSRDRVAGNTIY
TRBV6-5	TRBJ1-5	ASSYTWTGKNQPQH
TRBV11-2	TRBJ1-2	ASSSTGPAGYT
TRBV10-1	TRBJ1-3	ASSDGGSSGNTIY
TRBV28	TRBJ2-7	ASRGQRTLYEQY
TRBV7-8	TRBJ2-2	ASSPRGGAPNTGELF
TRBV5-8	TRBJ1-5	ASSKRGGWPYQPQH
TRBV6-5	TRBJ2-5	ASSYAQMAEEQY
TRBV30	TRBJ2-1	AWSRADYYGPTGEQF
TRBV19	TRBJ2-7	ASSPGQGTYEQY
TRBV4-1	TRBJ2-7	ASSQEATTYEQY
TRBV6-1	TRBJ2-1	ASSDGSGLAGYNEQF
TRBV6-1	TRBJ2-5	ASSERFPETQY
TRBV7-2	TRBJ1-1	ASRTGTENTEAF
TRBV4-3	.	ASSQDRGGSEQY
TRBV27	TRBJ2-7	ASSPAGTSYEQY
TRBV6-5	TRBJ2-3	ASSGQGSDTQY
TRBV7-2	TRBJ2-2	ASSHREGGRRELF
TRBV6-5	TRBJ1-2	ASSYSSPGGMGGYT